This entry describes one TCR beta chain. This specimen belongs to a study of identical twins. Germline CDR1 DFQATT, CDR2 SNEGSKA (reference sequence). CDR3 length equals 15 residues. Germline trimming cut 6 bases from V and 2 bases from J; bases unmatched to any gene: 9. TCRdb used MiXCR to reprocess the 5' RACE reads, holding one entry per CDR3 protein. The sample lists 570,000 or so distinct CDR3 sequences, more than 9% seen once, with 3% in the top ten. This same sample was also part of a study on yellow fever vaccine responses in identical twins.

The chain has TRBV20-1 and TRBJ2-1, with 8 bases aligning to TRBD2. The sample was PBMCs. The TCR originated in a woman aged 18-29 years in good health. The DNA for the CDR3 is TGCAGTGCGACAACAACGGGACTAGCCTACAATGAGCAGTTCTTC. It codes for CSATTTGLAYNEQFF.